A selection of T cell receptor beta chains follows, all from one sample in a study of shared clonotypes between healthy human individuals. Clones were read by immunoSEQ multiplex PCR, and TCRdb kept only the in-frame ones, dropping some. The sample lists 2 million to 3 million clones; approximately 93% were seen once. Sequencing was performed on naive CD4+ T cells from PBMCs. The receptors come from a young man in good health. Some clones in this sample may be carry-over from other donors' samples. CDR3s include the opening cysteine and the closing phenylalanine or tryptophan. A D gene is named only where the DNA matches it firmly. Not every row has a clone size; where given, it reads once, few, many or a size class.

CASSLTAAGGNIQYF TGTGCCAGCAGTTTGACCGCTGCCGGGGGAAACATTCAGTACTTC NA NA TRBJ2-4 TRBV28 15
CASSVESTSLGGYTF TGTGCCAGCAGCGTAGAGTCAACTTCATTAGGTGGCTACACCTTC NA NA TRBJ1-2 TRBV9 15
CASSLDRGRRAYNEQFF TGTGCCAGCAGCTTAGACAGGGGACGTAGGGCCTACAATGAGCAGTTCTTC NA NA TRBJ2-1 TRBV11-3 17
CAWNPGPSMGQYF TGTGCCTGGAACCCGGGGCCCTCGATGGGGCAGTATTTT NA few TRBJ2-3 TRBV30 13
CASSSLDREKLFF TGTGCCAGCAGCTCCTTGGACCGGGAAAAACTGTTTTTT NA NA TRBJ1-4 TRBV9 13
CASRNPRFNQPQHF TGTGCCAGCAGAAATCCCAGATTCAATCAGCCCCAGCATTTT NA NA TRBJ1-5 TRBV27 14
CASSLTGTGVNSNQPQHF TGTGCCAGCAGCCTCACCGGGACAGGGGTCAATAGCAATCAGCCCCAGCATTTT TRBD1 NA TRBJ1-5 TRBV28 18
CASSVGPSSSGYTF TGTGCCAGCAGCGTAGGCCCCAGCAGTAGTGGCTACACCTTC NA NA TRBJ1-2 TRBV9 14
CASSLLANTGELFF TGCGCCAGCAGCTTACTCGCGAACACCGGGGAGCTGTTTTTT NA NA TRBJ2-2 TRBV5-1 14
CASSYRDIFQETQYF TGTGCCAGCAGTTACCGGGACATATTCCAAGAGACCCAGTACTTC NA NA TRBJ2-5 TRBV6-5 15
CASRGDRGRGNQPQHF TGTGCCAGTAGAGGGGACAGGGGACGGGGCAATCAGCCCCAGCATTTT TRBD1 NA TRBJ1-5 TRBV19 16
CASSQGAAGELFF TGTGCCAGCAGCCAAGGGGCCGCCGGGGAGCTGTTTTTT NA NA TRBJ2-2 TRBV11-3 13
CASSPRREREGYNEQFF TGTGCCAGCAGCCCACGCCGGGAGCGGGAGGGCTACAATGAGCAGTTCTTC TRBD2 NA TRBJ2-1 TRBV11-2 17
CASSTRGQPRSGNTIYF TGTGCCAGCAGCACGAGGGGACAGCCAAGGTCTGGAAACACCATATATTTT TRBD1 NA TRBJ1-3 TRBV7-9 17
CASSLGPRRGGQETQYF TGTGCCAGCAGTTTGGGACCCCGGAGGGGGGGACAAGAGACCCAGTACTTC NA NA TRBJ2-5 TRBV27 17
CASSPDGMGGNEQFF TGTGCCAGCAGCCCCGACGGGATGGGCGGCAATGAGCAGTTCTTC NA NA TRBJ2-1 TRBV7-8 15
CASSLGSFLRASGETQYF TGTGCCAGCAGCTTGGGATCTTTCCTCAGGGCTTCGGGGGAGACCCAGTACTTC NA NA TRBJ2-5 TRBV7-2 18
CASSLNPNTPQHF TGTGCCAGCAGCTTAAATCCAAACACGCCCCAGCATTTT NA NA TRBJ1-5 TRBV5-6 13
CASSLLAGGPGEQYF TGCGCCAGCAGCCTATTAGCGGGAGGGCCGGGGGAGCAGTACTTC TRBD2 NA TRBJ2-7 TRBV5-1 15
CASSLGYGANYGYTF TGTGCCAGCAGTTTAGGATACGGAGCTAACTATGGCTACACCTTC NA once TRBJ1-2 TRBV27 15
CASSVRSYSYEQYF TGTGCCAGCAGCGTGAGGAGCTACTCCTACGAGCAGTACTTC NA once TRBJ2-7 TRBV9 14
CASSSGGYGYTF TGTGCCAGCAGTTCAGGTGGCTATGGCTACACCTTC NA NA TRBJ1-2 TRBV6-5 12
CASSARDRENTEAFF TGTGCCAGCAGCGCCCGCGATAGGGAGAACACTGAAGCTTTCTTT NA NA TRBJ1-1 TRBV5-6 15
CASRLDRGTGELFF TGTGCCAGCCGGTTGGACAGGGGCACCGGGGAGCTGTTTTTT TRBD1 NA TRBJ2-2 TRBV19 14
CASSAFGRGSTDTQYF TGTGCCAGTAGTGCGTTTGGGCGGGGGAGCACAGATACGCAGTATTTT TRBD2 NA TRBJ2-3 TRBV19 16
CASSPNEKLFF TGTGCCAGCAGCCCTAATGAAAAACTGTTTTTT NA NA TRBJ1-4 TRBV11-2 11
CASSQVPKGSSYEQYF TGCGCCAGCAGCCAAGTCCCGAAGGGGTCTTCCTACGAGCAGTACTTC NA once TRBJ2-7 TRBV4-1 16
CASSPYFTEAFF TGTGCCAGCAGCCCCTACTTCACTGAAGCTTTCTTT NA NA TRBJ1-1 TRBV28 12
CASSLRLASGGPYEQYF TGTGCCAGCAGCTTGAGATTAGCGAGCGGGGGACCCTACGAGCAGTACTTC TRBD2 NA TRBJ2-7 TRBV7-2 17
CASSFGTSGSNEQFF TGCGCCAGCAGCTTCGGGACTAGCGGGAGCAATGAGCAGTTCTTC TRBD2 NA TRBJ2-1 TRBV5-1 15
CASSLVGGTTDTQYF TGTGCCAGCAGCTTAGTCGGCGGCACCACAGATACGCAGTATTTT NA NA TRBJ2-3 TRBV11-2 15
CSAKPRYEQYF TGCAGTGCTAAGCCACGGTACGAGCAGTACTTC NA NA TRBJ2-7 TRBV20-1 11
CASSYSQGPQYF TGTGCCAGCAGTTACTCCCAGGGGCCCCAGTACTTC NA NA TRBJ2-5 TRBV6-5 12
CASSVSGTGRDYGYTF TGTGCCAGCTCAGTATCCGGGACAGGGAGAGACTATGGCTACACCTTC TRBD1 once TRBJ1-2 TRBV18 16
CASSVGSAAEQYF TGTGCCAGCAGCGTCGGGTCCGCGGCCGAGCAGTACTTC NA NA TRBJ2-7 TRBV9 13
CASSIAVAGGTSKQFF TGTGCCAGTAGTATAGCCGTAGCGGGAGGGACATCCAAGCAGTTCTTC TRBD2 NA TRBJ2-1 TRBV19 16
CASSLSAGSNQPQHF TGTGCCAGCAGTTTATCGGCCGGGTCCAATCAGCCCCAGCATTTT NA once TRBJ1-5 TRBV28 15
CASFEQGVSGNTIYF TGTGCCAGTTTTGAACAGGGAGTCTCTGGAAACACCATATATTTT NA NA TRBJ1-3 TRBV28 15
CAWSVWEKGGYTF TGTGCCTGGAGTGTATGGGAAAAGGGCGGCTACACCTTC NA NA TRBJ1-2 TRBV30 13
CASSSYWTNSNQPQHF TGTGCCAGCAGCTCATACTGGACAAATAGCAATCAGCCCCAGCATTTT NA NA TRBJ1-5 TRBV11-3 16
CASRETSGSSTDTQYF TGTGCCAGCAGAGAGACTAGCGGGAGTAGCACAGATACGCAGTATTTT TRBD2 once TRBJ2-3 TRBV2 16